Listed here are 3 T cell receptor beta chains from one sample, sequenced in a study of shared clonotypes between healthy human individuals (TCRdb year 2020). Libraries came from the immunoSEQ multiplex PCR assay. The table was pulled from immuneACCESS by TCRdb, which kept in-frame rearrangements only. Such tables lose some clones; where checked, under half of the loss comes from unresolved V genes, and the rest has no known cause. This sample has 470,000 or so clones in its table, and more than 75% of those were observed once. Together, the top ten hold 12% of the sample. Sample: PBMCs. The receptors shown here come from a woman aged 40-49 years in good health. Some clones in this sample may be carry-over from other donors' samples.

This chain links TRBV6-1 with TRBJ1-5; D uncertain. Germline V gene data show CDR1 as MNHNS and CDR2 as SASEGT. The CDR3 loop spans 12 amino acids. V shed 5 bases and J shed 6 bases, with 8 bases lying between them. The CDR3 spells CASSITGQPQHF. The CDR3 DNA sequence: TGTGCCAGCAGTATTACGGGTCAGCCCCAGCATTTT.

V usage is TRBV29-1 and J usage is TRBJ2-2; perhaps TRBD2 as D (5 bases). Between the trimmed V and J ends, which lost 4 bases and 6 bases, there was a span of 12 bases. The CDR3 has 13 residues. Per the germline V gene, CDR1 is SQVTM and CDR2 is ANQGSEA. Written as DNA, the CDR3 is TGCAGCGTTGTCGGCCAAGCGGCCGGGGAGCTGTTTTTT. It yields the protein CSVVGQAAGELFF.

The chain employs TRBV5-1 and TRBJ2-7; D perhaps matches TRBD2 (6 bases). Germline loops: CDR1 SGHRS, CDR2 YFSETQ. The CDR3 runs to 14 residues. With 2 bases removed from V and 1 base from J, the gap between germline ends came to 10 bases. The CDR3 DNA sequence: TGCGCCAGCAGCTTTGGAGGGCGTTCCTACGAGCAGTACTTC. As protein: CASSFGGRSYEQYF.